The next 15 T cell receptor beta chains were all read from a single sample in a study of blood T cell repertoires in COVID-19. Generated by immunoSEQ multiplex PCR, the TCRdb table keeps only in-frame clones and is missing some. Here the sample spans 150,000 to 200,000 clones, 87% being singletons. Sequencing was performed on peripheral blood. The receptors come from a man between 18 and 35 years old with active or convalescent COVID-19.

The chain recombines TRBV6-4 with TRBJ2-1; TRBD1 is a possible D gene (5 bases). Germline CDR1 MRHNA, CDR2 SNTAGT. Trimming removed 0 bases from V and 7 bases from J, with 13 bases in between. The CDR3 covers 15 residues. In nucleotides, the CDR3 is TGTGCCAGCAGTGACTCTGGGGCAGGGTTGAATGAGCAGTTCTTC. It is translated as CASSDSGAGLNEQFF.

The V gene is TRBV28, the J gene TRBJ1-6; no reliable D call. This CDR3 has 13 amino acids. Trimming cost V 2 bases and J 11 bases, with 10 bases left between them. The germline CDR1 and CDR2 sequences are MDHEN and SYDVKM. DNA for the CDR3: TGTGCCAGCAGTTTAATGGAGGGCCCACCCCTCCACTTT. It specifies CASSLMEGPPLHF.

The CDR3 DNA is TGTGCCATCAGTGAGTCGGTGGGAGGACCCATTTGGGAGCTGTTTTTT. Amino acid sequence: CAISESVGGPIWELFF. The chain employs TRBV10-3 and TRBJ2-2; TRBD2 might be the D (6 bases). Germline values: CDR1 ENHRY, CDR2 SYGVKD. V gave up 0 bases and J gave up 9 bases, with 17 bases separating them. The CDR3 is made up of 16 amino acids.

In this sample, this clone turned up a few times. The chain uses TRBV18 and TRBJ2-5; 7 bases map to TRBD1. The CDR3 sequence is 14 residues long. From germline, CDR1 is KGHSH and CDR2 LQKENI. Unmatched junction bases numbered 1, after V lost 0 bases and J lost 3 bases. CDR3: CASSPPGQKETQYF. DNA of the CDR3: TGTGCCAGCTCACCACCGGGACAGAAAGAGACCCAGTACTTC.

V is TRBV9 and J is TRBJ2-1, with TRBD1 matching over 8 bases. The germline CDR1 and CDR2 sequences are SGDLS and YYNGEE. This CDR3 has 15 residues. Trimming cost V 2 bases and J 2 bases; bases outside gene matches: 3. The CDR3 DNA reads as TGTGCCAGCAGCGTTGGACAGGGACCCTACAATGAGCAGTTCTTC. Protein product: CASSVGQGPYNEQFF.

This clone is a singleton in its sample. The chain couples TRBV12-5 to TRBJ1-2; no clear D gene. From germline, CDR1 is LGHNT and CDR2 FRNRAP. Between the trimmed V and J ends, which lost 0 bases and 1 base, there was a span of 9 bases. The CDR3 runs to 15 residues. For the CDR3, the DNA is TGTGCTAGTGGTTTGGTTCAGGTCGATAACTATGGCTACACCTTC. This sequence encodes CASGLVQVDNYGYTF.

This chain connects TRBV18 to TRBJ2-2; tentative D call: TRBD1 (6 bases). From germline, CDR1 is KGHSH and CDR2 LQKENI. This CDR3 spans 16 amino acids. V lost 2 bases and J 0 bases, leaving 10 bases between the germline ends. The CDR3 spells CASSPIEGANTGELFF. In DNA, the CDR3 is TGTGCCAGCTCACCAATAGAGGGGGCGAACACCGGGGAGCTGTTTTTT.

This clone was observed a handful of times. The gene calls are TRBV24-1 and TRBJ1-1; D ambiguous. V shed 2 bases and J shed 5 bases, with 8 bases lying between them. The CDR3 totals 13 residues. In germline, CDR1 is KGHDR, CDR2 SFDVKD. CDR3 amino acids: CATSDSQSTEAFF. The CDR3 coding sequence is TGTGCCACCAGTGATTCACAGTCGACTGAAGCTTTCTTT.

The rearrangement links TRBV5-1 to TRBJ2-7; no firm D call. CDR3 length: 13 amino acids. Germline CDR1 reads SGHRS; CDR2 reads YFSETQ. V lost 0 bases, J lost 3 bases, and 7 bases lay in between. The CDR3 bases are TGCGCCAGCAGCTTGGGCCAGAACTACGAGCAGTACTTC. Its protein is CASSLGQNYEQYF.

This clone was picked up many times. The V and J genes are TRBV5-8 and TRBJ2-7; D gene uncertain. The V end lost 0 bases, the J end lost 6 bases, and 4 bases lay between the germline ends. Per germline, CDR1 SGHTS and CDR2 YDEGEE. The CDR3 runs to 11 residues. The CDR3 region is CASSLVREQYF. The CDR3 DNA reads as TGTGCCAGCAGCTTGGTTCGCGAGCAGTACTTC.

This clone was detected once. The genes are TRBV6-5 and TRBJ1-2; TRBD1 aligns across 9 bases. J gave up 3 bases and V 6 bases, and 5 bases lay outside the gene matches. Germline lookup yields CDR1 MNHEY and CDR2 SVGAGI. The CDR3 runs to 14 residues. CDR3 sequence reads: CASRPTGGDYGYTF. Written as DNA, the CDR3 is TGTGCCAGCAGACCGACAGGGGGAGACTATGGCTACACCTTC.

The V gene is TRBV9, the J gene TRBJ2-7, with 13 bases identical to TRBD2. Trimming removed 3 bases from V and 3 bases from J; junction bases left unmatched: 6. CDR3 size: 16 residues. Germline CDR1 reads SGDLS; CDR2 reads YYNGEE. CDR3 protein: CASSGSGTSGIYEQYF. The CDR3 nucleotides are TGTGCCAGCAGCGGGAGTGGGACTAGCGGGATCTACGAGCAGTACTTC.

Written as DNA, the CDR3 is TGTGCCAGCAGTACTGTGCAGGGGATCTACACCTTC. Its protein product is CASSTVQGIYTF. The chain carries TRBV25-1 and TRBJ1-2; D possibly corresponds to TRBD1 (6 bases). Looked up from germline, CDR1 is MGHDK and CDR2 is SYGVNS. The CDR3 runs to 12 residues. V lost 5 bases and J 10 bases, leaving 14 bases between the germline ends.

This clone was seen only once. This chain uses TRBV29-1 with TRBJ2-7; the match to TRBD2 covers 14 bases. Germline V gene sequence: CDR1 SQVTM, CDR2 ANQGSEA. The CDR3 has 14 amino acids. Germline trimming cut 6 bases from V and 1 base from J; bases unmatched to any gene: 2. This CDR3 is CSVGTSGSSYEQYF. The CDR3 DNA reads TGCAGCGTGGGGACTAGCGGGAGTTCCTACGAGCAGTACTTC.

The gene calls are TRBV12-5 and TRBJ2-1, with TRBD2 matching over 9 bases. Trimming took 6 bases from V and 2 from J; bases not matched to a gene: 8. Per the germline V gene, CDR1 is LGHNT and CDR2 is FRNRAP. The CDR3 is 16 residues long. The CDR3 DNA follows: TGTGCTAGTGGACCCTTCCTAGCGGGAACCTACAATGAGCAGTTCTTC. Translated, it gives CASGPFLAGTYNEQFF.